These 22 T cell receptor beta chains originate from one sample sequenced in a study of blood T cell repertoires in COVID-19. Assay: immunoSEQ multiplex PCR; the TCRdb copy retains only in-frame clones and omits some. The sample lists over 200,000 clones; 89% were seen once. Sequenced material: peripheral blood. The receptors originated from a man in his 60s who had recovered from COVID-19.

The genes are TRBV28 and TRBJ1-6; unclear D gene. This CDR3 comprises 13 residues. Trimming cost V 10 bases and J 6 bases, with 13 bases left between them. Germline V gene data show CDR1 as MDHEN and CDR2 as SYDVKM. This CDR3 reads CAISSGVNSPLHF. As DNA, the CDR3 is TGTGCCATCTCCTCGGGTGTTAATTCACCCCTCCACTTT.

The rearrangement joins TRBV5-1 to TRBJ2-7, with TRBD1 matching 8 bases. The CDR3 is 16 amino acids. Germline CDR1 and CDR2: SGHRS and YFSETQ. Trimming took 1 base from V and 1 from J; bases not matched to a gene: 7. DNA for the CDR3: TGCGCCAGCAGCTTGCCTGGGACAGGCTTTTCCTACGAGCAGTACTTC. It translates to CASSLPGTGFSYEQYF.

V usage is TRBV5-4 and J usage is TRBJ1-6, with D maybe TRBD1 (6 bases). The V gene lost 3 bases and the J gene lost 17 bases, with 24 bases spanning the gap. This CDR3 is 15 amino acids long. Per the germline V gene, CDR1 is SGHNT and CDR2 is YYREEE (reference sequence). CDR3 in amino acids: CASSSDPGGGQRFHF. The CDR3 DNA is TGTGCCAGCAGCTCGGACCCAGGTGGCGGACAGAGGTTCCACTTT.

This clone was found once. V and J are TRBV29-1 and TRBJ1-1, with D hard to call. V shed 6 bases and J shed 4 bases, with 9 bases lying between them. The germline CDR1 and CDR2 sequences are SQVTM and ANQGSEA. The CDR3 is 11 residues long. The chain's CDR3 is CSVEAGTEAFF. CDR3 nucleotides: TGCAGCGTCGAGGCGGGCACTGAAGCTTTCTTT.

This chain's CDR3 is CASSERLLAENTGELFF. In DNA form, the CDR3 reads TGTGCCAGCAGCGAACGACTTCTAGCGGAGAACACCGGGGAGCTGTTTTTT. The chain couples TRBV9 to TRBJ2-2; 7 nucleotides line up with TRBD2. This CDR3 is built from 17 residues. V shed 3 bases, J shed 1 base, and the junction held 9 bases outside the gene matches. From germline, CDR1 is SGDLS and CDR2 YYNGEE.

V gene TRBV6-6 combines with J gene TRBJ1-4; 8 nucleotides agree with TRBD1. This CDR3 spans 14 amino acids. CDR1 is MNHNY, CDR2 SVGAGI, per germline (reference sequence). Trimming took 6 bases from V and 8 from J; bases not matched to a gene: 8. CDR3 DNA: TGTGCCAGCAGAGAGACAGGGGTTAAGGAAAAACTGTTTTTT. Encoded protein: CASRETGVKEKLFF.

The chain couples TRBV7-3 to TRBJ1-2; 8 nucleotides agree with TRBD1. CDR3 length equals 14 residues. V gave up 5 bases and J gave up 4 bases; unmatched junction bases: 6. CDR1 and CDR2 (germline): SGHTA, FQGTGA. The CDR3 spells CASSDRGGSYGYTF. The CDR3 nucleotides read TGTGCCAGCAGCGACAGGGGAGGTAGCTATGGCTACACCTTC.

This CDR3 reads CASSGAGTSDYEQYF. The CDR3 coding sequence is TGTGCCAGCAGCGGAGCGGGGACTAGCGACTACGAGCAGTACTTC. The V call is TRBV13, the J call TRBJ2-7, with 10 positions matching TRBD2. The length of the CDR3 is 15 residues. The trim removed 5 bases at V and 3 bases at J, leaving 7 bases unmatched. The germline V gene has CDR1 PRHDT and CDR2 FYEKMQ (reference sequence).

The chain recombines TRBV10-3 with TRBJ2-1, with 9 positions matching TRBD2. Germline V gene lookup returns CDR1 ENHRY and CDR2 SYGVKD. This CDR3 spans 20 amino acids. The V and J ends lost 4 bases and 6 bases, in that order; junction bases with no gene match: 22. The CDR3 bases are TGTGCCATCAGTGCCTCGAAGGGCACTAGCGGGTTGTGGGGGGTCAATGAGCAGTTCTTC. Protein: CAISASKGTSGLWGVNEQFF.

Note on this clone: Distinct nucleotide sequences in the sample also encode this CDR3. This sequence joins TRBV5-1 and TRBJ2-7, with D possibly being TRBD2 (5 bases). The V gene lost 7 bases and the J gene lost 6 bases, with 11 bases spanning the gap. Germline assignment: CDR1 SGHRS and CDR2 YFSETQ. This CDR3 has 11 residues. Written as DNA, the CDR3 is TGCGCCAGCTCCTTGGCGGGCGAGCAGTACTTC. This codes for CASSLAGEQYF. The full variable domain, its missing parts supplied by reference TRBV5-1 and TRBJ2-7, is KAGVTQTPRYLIKTRGQQVTLSCSPISGHRSVSWYQQTPGQGLQFLFEYFSETQRNKGNFPGRFSGRQFSNSRSEMNVSTLELGDSALYLCASSLAGEQYFGPGTRLTVT.

Only a few counts were recorded for this clone. This sequence joins TRBV10-3 and TRBJ1-6, with D perhaps TRBD1 (5 bases). V was cut by 6 bases and J by 5 bases, with 23 bases left in between. Germline V gives CDR1 ENHRY, CDR2 SYGVKD. The CDR3 runs to 18 residues. CDR3 sequence reads: CAIRSGWGDGANNSPLHF. DNA for the CDR3: TGTGCCATCAGAAGTGGTTGGGGGGACGGAGCCAATAATTCACCCCTCCACTTT.

This clone was seen only once. The CDR3 loop is CASSVGTALNTEAFF. In DNA form, the CDR3 reads TGTGCCAGCAGCGTTGGGACAGCTCTGAACACTGAAGCTTTCTTT. The chain has TRBV9 and TRBJ1-1, with 7 bases identical to TRBD1. The CDR3 runs 15 residues. The germline CDR1 and CDR2 sequences are SGDLS and YYNGEE. With 2 bases clipped from V and 0 bases from J, the junction kept 4 bases outside the gene matches.

This chain joins TRBV7-9 and TRBJ1-1; 7 bases fit TRBD1. Per the germline V gene, CDR1 is SEHNR and CDR2 is FQNEAQ (reference sequence). CDR3 length equals 15 residues. The V gene end was trimmed by 4 bases and the J gene end by 1 base; junction bases not matched to a gene: 6. DNA for the CDR3: TGTGCCAGCAGCTATGGTAGGGGGCGGAACACTGAAGCTTTCTTT. Its protein product is CASSYGRGRNTEAFF.

The chain links TRBV18 to TRBJ2-5, with 7 bases that match TRBD2. With 3 bases clipped from V and 1 base from J, the junction kept 5 bases outside the gene matches. This CDR3 has 15 residues. CDR1 and CDR2 (germline): KGHSH, LQKENI. Here the CDR3 DNA reads TGTGCCAGCTCACCCACGGGAGGCCTCCAAGAGACCCAGTACTTC. It yields the protein CASSPTGGLQETQYF.

The chain links TRBV9 to TRBJ1-4; TRBD1 agrees at 7 bases. The J segment lost 0 bases and the V segment lost 4 bases, leaving 0 bases of the junction unmatched. This CDR3 is built from 14 residues. Germline loops: CDR1 SGDLS, CDR2 YYNGEE. The CDR3 DNA sequence: TGTGCCAGCAGCACAGGGGCAACTAATGAAAAACTGTTTTTT. Translated, it gives CASSTGATNEKLFF.

The gene calls are TRBV5-1 and TRBJ1-5; D gene ambiguous. CDR1 is SGHRS, CDR2 YFSETQ, per germline. The CDR3 consists of 13 residues. V was pared by 0 bases and J by 6 bases, with 7 bases between. Here the CDR3 reads CASSLAAGQPQHF. CDR3 DNA sequence: TGCGCCAGCAGCTTGGCCGCGGGTCAGCCCCAGCATTTT.

The chain combines TRBV7-9 with TRBJ1-4, with 7 bases that match TRBD1. Per germline, CDR1 SEHNR and CDR2 FQNEAQ (reference sequence). The CDR3 totals 16 residues. The V gene end was trimmed by 4 bases and the J gene end by 0 bases; junction bases not matched to a gene: 5. The CDR3 reads CASSWRQGATNEKLFF. The CDR3 region has the DNA TGTGCCAGCAGCTGGCGTCAGGGGGCAACTAATGAAAAACTGTTTTTT.

The chain joins TRBV12-3 or TRBV12-4 to TRBJ1-2, with 7 bases aligning to TRBD1. The CDR3 consists of 13 residues. V lost 5 bases, J lost 4 bases, and 4 bases stayed unmatched. CDR3: CASSPRTGYGYTF. The CDR3 region has the DNA TGTGCCAGCAGTCCCAGGACAGGCTATGGCTACACCTTC.

The rearrangement uses TRBV6-6 and TRBJ1-4, with 7 bases matching TRBD1. From germline, CDR1 is MNHNY and CDR2 SVGAGI (reference sequence). V trimming: 5 bases; J trimming: 0 bases; junction bases outside the gene matches: 6. This CDR3 comprises 16 residues. The CDR3 coding sequence is TGTGCCAGCAGTCTACGACAGGGAACAACTAATGAAAAACTGTTTTTT. Residues: CASSLRQGTTNEKLFF.

In DNA, the CDR3 is TGTGCCATCAGTCAGACTAGCGGGAGAGACACCGGGGAGCTGTTTTTT. Amino acid sequence: CAISQTSGRDTGELFF. The chain joins TRBV10-3 to TRBJ2-2; 12 nucleotides agree with TRBD2. J lost 3 bases, V lost 5 bases, and 4 bases had no gene match. CDR1 and CDR2 from the germline V gene are ENHRY and SYGVKD. The CDR3 has 16 amino acids.

The CDR3, as DNA: TGCGCCAGCAGCTTGGAGGGGGCCGGGGATCAGCCCCAGCATTTT. Encoded protein: CASSLEGAGDQPQHF. The V gene is TRBV5-1, the J gene TRBJ1-5; 7 bases agree with TRBD1. There are 15 residues in the CDR3. The germline V gene encodes CDR1 SGHRS and CDR2 YFSETQ. J gave up 5 bases and V 0 bases, and 5 bases lay outside the gene matches.

The V and J genes are TRBV6-2 or TRBV6-3 and TRBJ1-1; weak D call: TRBD1 (6 bases). Germline CDR1 reads MNHEY; CDR2 reads SVGEGT. V was pared by 6 bases and J by 2 bases, with 19 bases between. The CDR3 has 16 amino acids. The DNA of the CDR3 is TGTGCCAGCAGATACGAACCCGGGACAAGTAACACTGAAGCTTTCTTT. Translated: CASRYEPGTSNTEAFF.